Listed below are T cell receptor beta chains from one sample, sequenced in a study of blood T cell repertoires in COVID-19. Profiled with immunoSEQ multiplex PCR; TCRdb holds only in-frame clones, not every one. The table lists 50,000 to 60,000 clones, around 80% of them singletons. The sample was peripheral blood. All receptors derive from a man in his forties or fifties with acute or convalescent COVID-19. The CDR3 runs from the conserved cysteine through the conserved F or W. The D gene is left open where the match is weak. For some rows the clone size is stated as once, few or many, or as a class when expanded; others skip it.

TGTGCCAGCAGTCGGGGTCAGACGTATCAGCCCCAGCATTTT	CASSRGQTYQPQHF	TRBV3-1/TRBV3-2	.	14	TRBJ1-5	.
TGTGCCACCAGCATGGACAGGGGGGATTCACCCCTCCACTTT	CATSMDRGDSPLHF	TRBV15	TRBD1	14	TRBJ1-6	few
TGTGCCAGCAGCTTAGGGACAGGTTACACTGAAGCTTTCTTT	CASSLGTGYTEAFF	TRBV7-9	TRBD1	14	TRBJ1-1	.
TGCGCCAGCAATCTCCGGGTCCTCAATCAGCCCCAGCATTTT	CASNLRVLNQPQHF	TRBV23-1	.	14	TRBJ1-5	.
TGTGCCACCAGTGATACCGGGACAGGGCTCCGTGGCTATGGCTACACCTTC	CATSDTGTGLRGYGYTF	TRBV24-1	TRBD1	17	TRBJ1-2	.
TGCAGCGTTACCGGGACAGCCTACGAGCAGTACTTC	CSVTGTAYEQYF	TRBV29-1	TRBD1	12	TRBJ2-7	.
TGTGCTAGTGTCAAGAACACTGAAGCTTTCTTT	CASVKNTEAFF	TRBV12-5	.	11	TRBJ1-1	.
TGTGCCAGCAGCCAAGGTCTAGAGGGAGAATTCACAGATACGCAGTATTTT	CASSQGLEGEFTDTQYF	TRBV4-2	.	17	TRBJ2-3	.
TGTGCCAGTAGTCAGATCACCGGGACAGGGGCGCGTAGTGGCTACACCTTC	CASSQITGTGARSGYTF	TRBV19	TRBD1	17	TRBJ1-2	.
TGTGCCAGCAGCCCTAGGACAGGGGCCTTAGGAAACACCATATATTTT	CASSPRTGALGNTIYF	TRBV11-2	TRBD1	16	TRBJ1-3	.
TGTGCCACCAGTGAAAGAGACAGGGTCAAGACCGGGGAGCTGTTTTTT	CATSERDRVKTGELFF	TRBV24-1	TRBD1	16	TRBJ2-2	.
TGTGCCAGCAGCGAGGGGGGCACAGATACGCAGTATTTT	CASSEGGTDTQYF	TRBV6-6	.	13	TRBJ2-3	.
TGTGCCATCGGGTCCTCGGGGAGGGAGAACACTGAAGCTTTCTTT	CAIGSSGRENTEAFF	TRBV10-3	.	15	TRBJ1-1	.
TGTGCCAGCAGTGAAAAGGGAGTGTTGGCCACTGAAGCTTTCTTT	CASSEKGVLATEAFF	TRBV6-1	.	15	TRBJ1-1	.
TGTGCCTGGAGTGATCGGGGAGGCCTCTCCTACGAGCAGTACTTC	CAWSDRGGLSYEQYF	TRBV30	.	15	TRBJ2-7	.
TGTGCCAGCAGCTTACGCTTGTCGGTGCTCTCTGGGGCCAACGTCCTGACTTTC	CASSLRLSVLSGANVLTF	TRBV7-8	.	18	TRBJ2-6	.
TGTGCCAGCAAAGCGCTACTAGCGGGACTTGAGCAGTTCTTC	CASKALLAGLEQFF	TRBV6-5	TRBD2	14	TRBJ2-1	.
TGTGCCAGTAGTATAGTCAACAGGGGCCCAATCAGCTATGGCTACACCTTC	CASSIVNRGPISYGYTF	TRBV19	TRBD1	17	TRBJ1-2	once
TGTGCCAGTAGTATACTTCGGGCTCAGGGAACCGGGGAGCTGTTTTTT	CASSILRAQGTGELFF	TRBV19	.	16	TRBJ2-2	.
TGTGCCAGCAGTCAGACAGAAAATTCACCCCTCCACTTT	CASSQTENSPLHF	TRBV12-3/TRBV12-4	.	13	TRBJ1-6	.
TGTGCCAGCTCAGGCGGACAGCAAGAGACCCAGTACTTC	CASSGGQQETQYF	TRBV18	.	13	TRBJ2-5	.
TGTGCCAGCAGCCGGGGACAGGGTGGCTACAATGAGCAGTTCTTC	CASSRGQGGYNEQFF	TRBV6-5	TRBD1	15	TRBJ2-1	.
TGTGCCAGCAGTGAACGGCGCGGGAATCAGCCCCAGCATTTT	CASSERRGNQPQHF	TRBV6-1	.	14	TRBJ1-5	.
TGTGCCAGCAGTTCGAGGACAGGGGGTTCACCCCTCCACTTT	CASSSRTGGSPLHF	TRBV27	TRBD1	14	TRBJ1-6	once
TGTGCCAGCAGCAAATCCGCGTACTCTGGGGCCAACGTCCTGACTTTC	CASSKSAYSGANVLTF	TRBV7-6	.	16	TRBJ2-6	many
TGTGCCACGTACTCCGGGGCTAGCGGGTGGATGAGCTCCTACGAGCAGTACTTC	CATYSGASGWMSSYEQYF	TRBV10-3	TRBD2	18	TRBJ2-7	few
TGCGCCAGCAGTGACCCTAGCGGGAGGAAAGACGAGCAGTACTTC	CASSDPSGRKDEQYF	TRBV10-2	TRBD2	15	TRBJ2-7	.
TGCACCAGCCATGCCCCCGGGTTTTGGGAGCAGTACTTC	CTSHAPGFWEQYF	TRBV1	.	13	TRBJ2-7	.
TGTGCCAGCAGCCACAACGGGGTAGTAGCTCTGGAGACCCAGTACTTC	CASSHNGVVALETQYF	TRBV7-2	.	16	TRBJ2-5	.
TGTGCCACCAGTGATGCGACAGGGGGCTATCAGCCCCAGCATTTT	CATSDATGGYQPQHF	TRBV24-1	TRBD1	15	TRBJ1-5	.
TGTGCCAGTTACACAGGGGGGCCTAACTATGGCTACACCTTC	CASYTGGPNYGYTF	TRBV19	TRBD1	14	TRBJ1-2	.
TGTGCCAGCACAGCGTTTAACTATGGCTACACCTTC	CASTAFNYGYTF	TRBV28	.	12	TRBJ1-2	.
TGTGCCAGTAGTCTCCCCTTTCAGCCCCAGCATTTT	CASSLPFQPQHF	TRBV19	.	12	TRBJ1-5	.
TGTGCCTGGAGGTACAGGGTGGAAGAGACCCAGTACTTC	CAWRYRVEETQYF	TRBV30	.	13	TRBJ2-5	.
TGCGCCAGCAGTGAAGGTGACAGTGATGGCTACACCTTC	CASSEGDSDGYTF	TRBV10-2	.	13	TRBJ1-2	.
TGTGCCAGCAGTCAACCCAAGGGGGCGCAAGGTGGCTACACCTTC	CASSQPKGAQGGYTF	TRBV3-1/TRBV3-2	TRBD1	15	TRBJ1-2	.
TGTGCCAGCAGTTTAAAGGTGGCGGCTGAAGCTTTCTTT	CASSLKVAAEAFF	TRBV12-3/TRBV12-4	.	13	TRBJ1-1	.
TGTGCCAGCAGCATTGACCTTATAGCGGGGGGGATAGAGACCCAGTACTTC	CASSIDLIAGGIETQYF	TRBV11-2	TRBD2	17	TRBJ2-5	few
TGCGCCAGCGCAGGGTCTGCCGAGCAGTACTTC	CASAGSAEQYF	TRBV10-2	.	11	TRBJ2-7	.
TGTGCCAGCAGTTTATTCGGGGGAGGCAATCAGCCCCAGCATTTT	CASSLFGGGNQPQHF	TRBV27	.	15	TRBJ1-5	.
TGCGCCAGCAGTGAGTCGGGGAGTTACAAGCAGTACTTC	CASSESGSYKQYF	TRBV10-1	.	13	TRBJ2-7	.
TGCGCCAGCAGCCCAGGACAGACCTTTAACTATGGCTACACCTTC	CASSPGQTFNYGYTF	TRBV5-1	.	15	TRBJ1-2	once